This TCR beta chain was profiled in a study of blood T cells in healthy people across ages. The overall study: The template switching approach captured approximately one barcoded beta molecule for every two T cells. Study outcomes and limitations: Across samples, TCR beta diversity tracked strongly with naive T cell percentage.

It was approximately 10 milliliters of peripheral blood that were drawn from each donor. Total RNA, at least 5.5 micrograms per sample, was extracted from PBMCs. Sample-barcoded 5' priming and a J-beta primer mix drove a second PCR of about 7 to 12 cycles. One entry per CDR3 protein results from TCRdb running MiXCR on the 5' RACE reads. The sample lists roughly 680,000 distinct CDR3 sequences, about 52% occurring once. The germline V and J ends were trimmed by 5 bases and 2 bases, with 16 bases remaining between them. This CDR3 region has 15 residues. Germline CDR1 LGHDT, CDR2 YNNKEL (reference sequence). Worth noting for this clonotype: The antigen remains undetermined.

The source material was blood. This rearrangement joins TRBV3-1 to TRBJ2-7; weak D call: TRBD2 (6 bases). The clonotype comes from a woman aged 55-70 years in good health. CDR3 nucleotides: TGTGCCAGCAGCGAAGCCGGCGCGGGGACCTACGAGCAGTACTTC. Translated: CASSEAGAGTYEQYF.